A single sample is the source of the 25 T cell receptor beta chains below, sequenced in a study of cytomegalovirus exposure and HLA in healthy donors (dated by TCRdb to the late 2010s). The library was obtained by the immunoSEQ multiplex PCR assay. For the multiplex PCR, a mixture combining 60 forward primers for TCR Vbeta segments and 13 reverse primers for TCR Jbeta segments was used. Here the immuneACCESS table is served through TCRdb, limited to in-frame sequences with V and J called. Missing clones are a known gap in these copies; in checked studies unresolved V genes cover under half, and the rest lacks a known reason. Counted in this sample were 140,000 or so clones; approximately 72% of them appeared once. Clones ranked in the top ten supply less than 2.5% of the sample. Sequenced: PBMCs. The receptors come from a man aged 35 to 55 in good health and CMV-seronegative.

CDR3 nucleotides: TGTGCCAGCAGTATGCGGACTAGCGGACAAGAGACCCAGTACTTC. Translated: CASSMRTSGQETQYF. The rearrangement joins TRBV28 to TRBJ2-5; 10 nucleotides line up with TRBD2. This CDR3 has 15 residues. The ends lost 5 bases at V and 2 bases at J; junction bases unmatched: 5. The germline gives CDR1 MDHEN, CDR2 SYDVKM.

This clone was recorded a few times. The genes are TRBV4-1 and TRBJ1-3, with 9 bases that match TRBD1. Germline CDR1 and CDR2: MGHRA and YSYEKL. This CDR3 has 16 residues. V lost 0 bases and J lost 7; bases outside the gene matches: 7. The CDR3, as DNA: TGCGCCAGCAGCCAAGACCCGGGACAGGGTTGGAACACCATATATTTT. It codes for CASSQDPGQGWNTIYF.

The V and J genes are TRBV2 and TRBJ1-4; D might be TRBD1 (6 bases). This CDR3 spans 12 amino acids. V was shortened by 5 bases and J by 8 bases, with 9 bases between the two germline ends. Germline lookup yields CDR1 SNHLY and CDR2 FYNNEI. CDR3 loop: CASSRQAEKLFF. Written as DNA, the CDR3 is TGTGCCAGCAGTAGACAGGCGGAAAAACTGTTTTTT. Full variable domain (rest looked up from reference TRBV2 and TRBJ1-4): EPEVTQTPSHQVTQMGQEVILRCVPISNHLYFYWYRQILGQKVEFLVSFYNNEISEKSEIFDDQFSVERPDGSNFTLKIRSTKLEDSAMYFCASSRQAEKLFFGSGTQLSVL.

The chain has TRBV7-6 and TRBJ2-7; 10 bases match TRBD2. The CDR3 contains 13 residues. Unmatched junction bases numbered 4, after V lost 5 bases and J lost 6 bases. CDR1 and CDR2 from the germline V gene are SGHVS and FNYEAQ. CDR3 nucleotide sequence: TGTGCCAGCAGCCGAAGCGGGGGGGGCGAGCAGTACTTC. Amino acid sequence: CASSRSGGGEQYF.

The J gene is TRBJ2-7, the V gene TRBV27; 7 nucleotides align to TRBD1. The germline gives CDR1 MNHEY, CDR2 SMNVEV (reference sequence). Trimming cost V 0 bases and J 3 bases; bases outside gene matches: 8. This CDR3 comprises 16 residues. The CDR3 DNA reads TGTGCCAGCAGTTTATCGGGACAGCAGAATCACTACGAGCAGTACTTC. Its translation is CASSLSGQQNHYEQYF.

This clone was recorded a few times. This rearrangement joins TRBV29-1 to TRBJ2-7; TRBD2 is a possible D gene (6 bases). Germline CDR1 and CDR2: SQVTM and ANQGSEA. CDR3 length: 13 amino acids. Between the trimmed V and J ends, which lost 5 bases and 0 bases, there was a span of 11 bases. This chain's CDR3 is CSVTDGSSYEQYF. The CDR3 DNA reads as TGCAGCGTTACCGACGGGAGCTCCTACGAGCAGTACTTC.

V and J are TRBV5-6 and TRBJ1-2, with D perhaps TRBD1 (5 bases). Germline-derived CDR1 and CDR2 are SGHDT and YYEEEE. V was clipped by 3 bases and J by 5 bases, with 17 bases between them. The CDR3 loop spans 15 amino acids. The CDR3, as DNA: TGTGCCAGCAGCTCGCCCAGGGACCGGGGGTATGGCTACACCTTC. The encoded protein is CASSSPRDRGYGYTF.

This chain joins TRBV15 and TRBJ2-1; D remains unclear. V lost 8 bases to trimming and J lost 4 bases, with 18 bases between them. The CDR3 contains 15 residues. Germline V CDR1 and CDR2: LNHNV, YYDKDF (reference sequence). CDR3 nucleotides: TGTGCCACCTTCGGTTTATACGGCGGATACAATGAGCAGTTCTTC. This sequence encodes CATFGLYGGYNEQFF.

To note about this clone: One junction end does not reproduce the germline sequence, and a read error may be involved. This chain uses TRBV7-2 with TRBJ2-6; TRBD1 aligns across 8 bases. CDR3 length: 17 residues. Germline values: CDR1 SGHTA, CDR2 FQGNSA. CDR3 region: CASSPGQAVSEANVLTF. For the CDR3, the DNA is TGTGCCAGCAGCCCGGGACAGGCCGTCTCTGAGGCCAACGTCCTGACTTTC.

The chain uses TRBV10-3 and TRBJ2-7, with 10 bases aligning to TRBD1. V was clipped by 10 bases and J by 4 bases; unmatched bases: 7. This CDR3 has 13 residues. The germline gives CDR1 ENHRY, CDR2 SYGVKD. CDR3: CATNRDRGYEQYF. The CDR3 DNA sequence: TGTGCCACAAACCGGGACAGGGGATACGAGCAGTACTTC.

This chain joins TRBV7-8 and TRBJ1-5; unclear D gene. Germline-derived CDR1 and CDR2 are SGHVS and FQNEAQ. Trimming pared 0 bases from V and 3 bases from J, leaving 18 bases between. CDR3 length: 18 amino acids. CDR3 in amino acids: CASSLAEIGLHFNQPQHF. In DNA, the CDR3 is TGTGCCAGCAGCTTAGCCGAGATTGGGCTTCATTTCAATCAGCCCCAGCATTTT.

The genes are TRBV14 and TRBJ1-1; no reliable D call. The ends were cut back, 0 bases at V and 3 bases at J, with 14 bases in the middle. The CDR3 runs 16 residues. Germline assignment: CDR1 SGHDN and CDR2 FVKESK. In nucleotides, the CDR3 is TGTGCCAGCAGCCAAGATAGAGGACTGATCCACACTGAAGCTTTCTTT. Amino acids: CASSQDRGLIHTEAFF.

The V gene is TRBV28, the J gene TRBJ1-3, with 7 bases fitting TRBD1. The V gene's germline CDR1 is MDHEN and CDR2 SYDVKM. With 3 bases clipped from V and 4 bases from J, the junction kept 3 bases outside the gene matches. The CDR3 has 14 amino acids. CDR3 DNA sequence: TGTGCCAGCAGTTTGACAGGGACAGGAAACACCATATATTTT. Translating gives CASSLTGTGNTIYF.

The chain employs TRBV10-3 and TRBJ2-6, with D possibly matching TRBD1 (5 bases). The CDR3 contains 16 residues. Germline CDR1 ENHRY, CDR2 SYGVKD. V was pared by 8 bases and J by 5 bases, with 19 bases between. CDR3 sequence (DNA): TGTGCCATCGGGGCAGGGTCTTACTCCAGGGCCAACGTCCTGACTTTC. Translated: CAIGAGSYSRANVLTF.

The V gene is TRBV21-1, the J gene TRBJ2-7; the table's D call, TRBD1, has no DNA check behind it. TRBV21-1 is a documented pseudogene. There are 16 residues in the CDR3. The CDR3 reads CASSNDLQGWRYEQYF. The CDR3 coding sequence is TGTGCCAGCAGCAACGATTTACAGGGTTGGCGATACGAGCAGTACTTC.

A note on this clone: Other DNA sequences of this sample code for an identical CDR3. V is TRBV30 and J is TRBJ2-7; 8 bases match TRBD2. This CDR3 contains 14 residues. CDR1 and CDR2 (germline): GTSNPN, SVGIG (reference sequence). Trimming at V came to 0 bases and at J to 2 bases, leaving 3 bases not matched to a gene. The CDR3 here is CAWSVFGGAYEQYF. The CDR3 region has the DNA TGTGCCTGGAGTGTATTCGGGGGGGCCTACGAGCAGTACTTC.

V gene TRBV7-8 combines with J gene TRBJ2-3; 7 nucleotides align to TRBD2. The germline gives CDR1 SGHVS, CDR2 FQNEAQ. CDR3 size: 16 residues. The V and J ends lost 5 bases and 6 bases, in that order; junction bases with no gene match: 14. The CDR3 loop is CASSARGPGLTDTQYF. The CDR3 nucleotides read TGTGCCAGCAGCGCGCGAGGTCCGGGACTAACGGATACGCAGTATTTT.

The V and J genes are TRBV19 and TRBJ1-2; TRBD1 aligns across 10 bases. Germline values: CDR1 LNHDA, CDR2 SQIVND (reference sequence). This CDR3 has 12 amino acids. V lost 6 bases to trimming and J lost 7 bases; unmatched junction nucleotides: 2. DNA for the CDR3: TGTGCCAGTAGGACAGGGGGCGGTGGCTACACCTTC. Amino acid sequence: CASRTGGGGYTF.

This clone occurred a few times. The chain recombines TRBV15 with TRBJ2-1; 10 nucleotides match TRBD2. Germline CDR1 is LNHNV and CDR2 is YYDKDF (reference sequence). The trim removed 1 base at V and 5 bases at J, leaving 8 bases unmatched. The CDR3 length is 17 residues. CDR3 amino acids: CATSRAASGGANNEQFF. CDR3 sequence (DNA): TGTGCCACCAGCAGAGCCGCGAGCGGGGGGGCCAACAATGAGCAGTTCTTC.

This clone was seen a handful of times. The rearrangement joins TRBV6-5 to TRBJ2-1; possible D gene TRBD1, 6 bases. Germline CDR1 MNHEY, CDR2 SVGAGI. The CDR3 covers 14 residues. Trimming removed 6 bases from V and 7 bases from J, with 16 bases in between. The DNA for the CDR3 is TGTGCCAGCAGACCGAATCTGAGGGGGAATGAGCAGTTCTTC. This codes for CASRPNLRGNEQFF.

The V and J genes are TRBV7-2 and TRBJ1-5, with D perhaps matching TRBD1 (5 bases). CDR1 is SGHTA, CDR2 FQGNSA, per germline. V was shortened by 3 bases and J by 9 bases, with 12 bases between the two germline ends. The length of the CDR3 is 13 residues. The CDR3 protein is CASSFQGRPPQHF. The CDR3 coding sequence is TGTGCCAGCAGCTTCCAGGGCCGTCCGCCCCAGCATTTT.

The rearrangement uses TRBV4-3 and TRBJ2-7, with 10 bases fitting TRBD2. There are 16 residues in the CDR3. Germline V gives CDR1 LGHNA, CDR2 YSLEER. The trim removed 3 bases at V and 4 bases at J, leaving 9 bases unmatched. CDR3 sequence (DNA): TGCGCCAGCAGCCAGGAGGCAGCGGGAGGGCCTTACGAGCAGTACTTC. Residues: CASSQEAAGGPYEQYF.

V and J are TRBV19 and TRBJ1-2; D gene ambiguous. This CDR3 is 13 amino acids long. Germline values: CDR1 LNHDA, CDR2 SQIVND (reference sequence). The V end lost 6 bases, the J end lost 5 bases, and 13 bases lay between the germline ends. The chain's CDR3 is CASRGRGGYGYTF. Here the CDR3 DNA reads TGTGCCAGTAGAGGCCGAGGAGGGTATGGCTACACCTTC.

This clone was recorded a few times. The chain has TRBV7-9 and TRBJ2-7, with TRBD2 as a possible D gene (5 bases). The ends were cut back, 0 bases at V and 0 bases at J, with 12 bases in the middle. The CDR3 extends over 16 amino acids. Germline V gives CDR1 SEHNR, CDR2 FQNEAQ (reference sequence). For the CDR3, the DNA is TGTGCCAGCAGCTTAGCGGTCGGGCTAGCCTCCTACGAGCAGTACTTC. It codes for CASSLAVGLASYEQYF. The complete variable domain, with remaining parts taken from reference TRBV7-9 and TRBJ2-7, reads DTGVSQNPRHKITKRGQNVTFRCDPISEHNRLYWYRQTLGQGPEFLTYFQNEAQLEKSRLLSDRFSAERPKGSFSTLEIQRTEQGDSAMYLCASSLAVGLASYEQYFGPGTRLTVT.

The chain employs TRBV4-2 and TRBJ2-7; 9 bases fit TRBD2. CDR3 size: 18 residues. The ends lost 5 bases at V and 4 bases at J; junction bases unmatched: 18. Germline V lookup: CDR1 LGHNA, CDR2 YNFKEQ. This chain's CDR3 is CASSEARSGGYRGYEQYF. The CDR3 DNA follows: TGTGCCAGCAGCGAAGCACGCAGCGGGGGGTATCGAGGGTACGAGCAGTACTTC.